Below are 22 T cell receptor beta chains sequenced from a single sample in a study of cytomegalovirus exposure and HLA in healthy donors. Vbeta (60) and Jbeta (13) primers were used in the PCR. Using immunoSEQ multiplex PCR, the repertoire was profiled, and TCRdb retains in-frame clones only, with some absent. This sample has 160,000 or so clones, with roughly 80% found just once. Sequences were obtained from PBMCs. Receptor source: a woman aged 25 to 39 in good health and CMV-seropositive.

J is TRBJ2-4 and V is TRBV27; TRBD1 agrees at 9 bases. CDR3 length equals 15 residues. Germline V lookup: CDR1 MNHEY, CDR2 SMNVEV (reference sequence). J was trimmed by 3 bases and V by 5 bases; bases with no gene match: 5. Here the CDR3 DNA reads TGTGCCAGCAGTGAACCGACAGGGGGCAAAAACATTCAGTACTTC. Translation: CASSEPTGGKNIQYF.

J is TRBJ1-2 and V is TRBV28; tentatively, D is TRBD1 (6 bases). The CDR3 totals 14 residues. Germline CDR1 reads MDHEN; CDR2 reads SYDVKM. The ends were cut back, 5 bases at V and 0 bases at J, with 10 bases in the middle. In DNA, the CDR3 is TGTGCCAGCAGTCGACAGGAGGCTAACTATGGCTACACCTTC. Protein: CASSRQEANYGYTF.

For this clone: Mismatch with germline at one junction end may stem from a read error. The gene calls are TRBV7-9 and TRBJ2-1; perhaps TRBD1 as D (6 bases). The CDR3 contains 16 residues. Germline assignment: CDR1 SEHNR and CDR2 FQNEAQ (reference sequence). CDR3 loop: CSSSHDLGQSYNEQFF. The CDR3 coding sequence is TGTTCCAGCAGCCACGACCTCGGACAGTCCTACAATGAGCAGTTCTTC. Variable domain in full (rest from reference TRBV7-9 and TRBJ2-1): DTGVSQNPRHKITKRGQNVTFRCDPISEHNRLYWYRQTLGQGPEFLTYFQNEAQLEKSRLLSDRFSAERPKGSFSTLEIQRTEQGDSAMYLCSSSHDLGQSYNEQFFGPGTRLTVL.

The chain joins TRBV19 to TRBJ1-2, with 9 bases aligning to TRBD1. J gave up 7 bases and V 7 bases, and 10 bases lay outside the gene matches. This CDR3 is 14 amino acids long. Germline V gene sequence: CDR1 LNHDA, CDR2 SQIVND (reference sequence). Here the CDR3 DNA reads TGTGCCAGTACCCACCGGGACAGGGAGGGTGGCTACACCTTC. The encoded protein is CASTHRDREGGYTF.

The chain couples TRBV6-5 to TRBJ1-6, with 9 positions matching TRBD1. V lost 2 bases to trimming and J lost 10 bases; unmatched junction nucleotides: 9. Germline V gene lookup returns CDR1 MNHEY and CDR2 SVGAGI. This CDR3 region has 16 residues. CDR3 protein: CASSYGGTGGGSPLHF. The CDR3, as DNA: TGTGCCAGCAGTTACGGAGGAACAGGGGGCGGCTCACCCCTCCACTTT.

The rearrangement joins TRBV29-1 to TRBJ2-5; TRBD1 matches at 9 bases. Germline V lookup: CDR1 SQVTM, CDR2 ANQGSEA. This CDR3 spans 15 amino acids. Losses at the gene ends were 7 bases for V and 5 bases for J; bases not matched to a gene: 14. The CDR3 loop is CSASGQGSRGETQYF. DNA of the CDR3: TGCAGCGCCTCGGGACAGGGAAGCAGGGGGGAGACCCAGTACTTC.

The chain's CDR3 is CASNRDRGYTGELFF. CDR3 bases: TGTGCCAGTAACCGGGACAGGGGATACACCGGGGAGCTGTTTTTT. The chain carries TRBV11-3 and TRBJ2-2; 10 nucleotides match TRBD1. The CDR3 has 15 residues. CDR1 and CDR2 (germline): SGHNT, YENEEA. J gave up 3 bases and V 9 bases, and 7 bases lay outside the gene matches.

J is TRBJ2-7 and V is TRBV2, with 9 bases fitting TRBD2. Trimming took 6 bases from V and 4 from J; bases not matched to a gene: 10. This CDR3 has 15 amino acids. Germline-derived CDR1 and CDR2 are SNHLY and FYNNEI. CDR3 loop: CASRLGGGGQYEQYF. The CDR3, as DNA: TGTGCCAGCAGGTTGGGCGGGGGGGGGCAGTACGAGCAGTACTTC.

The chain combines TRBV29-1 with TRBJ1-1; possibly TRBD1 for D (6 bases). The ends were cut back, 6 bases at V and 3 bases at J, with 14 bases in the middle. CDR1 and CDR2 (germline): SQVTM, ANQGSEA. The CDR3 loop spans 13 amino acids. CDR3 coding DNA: TGCAGCGTCAACAGGGCTACGGACACTGAAGCTTTCTTT. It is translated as CSVNRATDTEAFF.

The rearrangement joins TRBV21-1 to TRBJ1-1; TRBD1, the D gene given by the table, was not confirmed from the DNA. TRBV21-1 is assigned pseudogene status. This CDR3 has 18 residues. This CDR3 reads CASSKNPGWYWGNTEAFF. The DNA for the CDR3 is TGTGCCAGCAGCAAGAACCCAGGGTGGTATTGGGGAAACACTGAAGCTTTCTTT.

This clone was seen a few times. The CDR3 sequence is CASSPRDRGVRTEAFF. The CDR3, as DNA: TGTGCCAGCAGCCCACGGGACAGGGGCGTTCGCACTGAAGCTTTCTTT. The chain combines TRBV9 with TRBJ1-1; 10 nucleotides line up with TRBD1. V shed 4 bases and J 4 bases; nucleotides not matched to a gene: 10. CDR1 is SGDLS, CDR2 YYNGEE, per germline. The CDR3 runs 16 residues.

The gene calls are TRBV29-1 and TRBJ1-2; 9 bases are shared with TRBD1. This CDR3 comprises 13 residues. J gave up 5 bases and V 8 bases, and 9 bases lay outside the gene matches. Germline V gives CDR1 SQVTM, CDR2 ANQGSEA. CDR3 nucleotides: TGCAGCTTTTGGACAGGGGAGGGGTATGGCTACACCTTC. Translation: CSFWTGEGYGYTF.

The CDR3 nucleotides are TGCGCCAGCAGCACATACAGGGATACGCAGTATTTT. Translation gives CASSTYRDTQYF. The chain employs TRBV4-3 and TRBJ2-3; tentatively, D is TRBD1 (5 bases). This CDR3 has 12 residues. Germline CDR1 is LGHNA and CDR2 is YSLEER. The V gene lost 5 bases and the J gene lost 6 bases, with 9 bases spanning the gap.

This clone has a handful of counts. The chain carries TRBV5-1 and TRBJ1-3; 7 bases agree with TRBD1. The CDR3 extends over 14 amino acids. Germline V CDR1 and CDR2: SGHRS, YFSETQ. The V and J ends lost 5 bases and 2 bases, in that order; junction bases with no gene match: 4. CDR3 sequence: CASRTGDAGNTIYF. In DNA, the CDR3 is TGCGCCAGCAGAACAGGGGACGCTGGAAACACCATATATTTT. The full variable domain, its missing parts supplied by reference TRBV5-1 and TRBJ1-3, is KAGVTQTPRYLIKTRGQQVTLSCSPISGHRSVSWYQQTPGQGLQFLFEYFSETQRNKGNFPGRFSGRQFSNSRSEMNVSTLELGDSALYLCASRTGDAGNTIYFGEGSWLTVV.

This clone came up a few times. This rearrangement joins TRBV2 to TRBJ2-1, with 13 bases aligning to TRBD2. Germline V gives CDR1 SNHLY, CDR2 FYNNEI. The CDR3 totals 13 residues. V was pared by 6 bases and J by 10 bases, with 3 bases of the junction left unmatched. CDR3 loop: CASRTSGGREQFF. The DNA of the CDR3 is TGTGCCAGCAGGACTAGCGGGGGGCGGGAGCAGTTCTTC.

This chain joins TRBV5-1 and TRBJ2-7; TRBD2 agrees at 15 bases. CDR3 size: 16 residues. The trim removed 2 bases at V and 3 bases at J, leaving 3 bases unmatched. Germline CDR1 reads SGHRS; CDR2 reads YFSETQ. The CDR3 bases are TGCGCCAGCAGCTTCGGGACTAGCGGGGGGTACTACGAGCAGTACTTC. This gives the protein CASSFGTSGGYYEQYF.

CDR3 nucleotides: TGTGCCGTCCTCGGTGGGCTAAGCTCTGGAAACACCATATATTTT. Amino acids: CAVLGGLSSGNTIYF. This chain links TRBV10-3 with TRBJ1-3; D remains ambiguous. There are 15 residues in the CDR3. Per germline, CDR1 ENHRY and CDR2 SYGVKD. The V gene lost 11 bases and the J gene lost 0 bases, with 17 bases spanning the gap.

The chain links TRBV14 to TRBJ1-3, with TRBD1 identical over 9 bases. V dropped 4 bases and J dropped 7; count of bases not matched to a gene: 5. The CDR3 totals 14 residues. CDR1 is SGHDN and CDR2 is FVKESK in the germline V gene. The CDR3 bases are TGTGCCAGCAGCCCCCGGACAGGGGCGAACACCATATATTTT. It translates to CASSPRTGANTIYF.

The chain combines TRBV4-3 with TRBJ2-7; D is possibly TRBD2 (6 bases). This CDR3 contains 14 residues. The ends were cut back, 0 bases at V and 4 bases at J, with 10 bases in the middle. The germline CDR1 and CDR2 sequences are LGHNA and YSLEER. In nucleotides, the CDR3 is TGCGCCAGCAGCCAAGATCTCGGGGGTTACGAGCAGTACTTC. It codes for CASSQDLGGYEQYF.

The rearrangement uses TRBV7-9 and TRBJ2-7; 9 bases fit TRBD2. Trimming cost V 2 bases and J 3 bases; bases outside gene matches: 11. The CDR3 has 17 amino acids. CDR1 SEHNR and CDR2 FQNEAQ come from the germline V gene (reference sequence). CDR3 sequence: CASSLKPPAGGNYEQYF. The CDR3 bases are TGTGCCAGCAGCTTAAAACCTCCAGCGGGGGGAAACTACGAGCAGTACTTC.

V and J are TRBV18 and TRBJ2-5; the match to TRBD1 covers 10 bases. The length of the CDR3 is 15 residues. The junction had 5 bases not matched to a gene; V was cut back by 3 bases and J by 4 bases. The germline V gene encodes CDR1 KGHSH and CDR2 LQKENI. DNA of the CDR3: TGTGCCAGCTCACCGACAGGGGGCGGTTTAGAGACCCAGTACTTC. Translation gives CASSPTGGGLETQYF.

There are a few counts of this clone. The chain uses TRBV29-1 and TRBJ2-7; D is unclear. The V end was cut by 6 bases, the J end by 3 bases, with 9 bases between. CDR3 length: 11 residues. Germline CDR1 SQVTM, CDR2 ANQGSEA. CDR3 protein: CSVEINYEQYF. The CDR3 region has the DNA TGCAGCGTCGAAATTAACTACGAGCAGTACTTC.